Presented here are 5 T cell receptor beta chains from one specimen sequenced in a study of CD8+ T cells in alopecia areata (dated 2018 in TCRdb). Preparation of the library involved the immunoSEQ multiplex PCR assay. RNA was extracted from all samples and reverse transcribed into cDNA, which served as template for TCR sequencing. TCRdb took this table from immuneACCESS and kept in-frame rearrangements with V and J called. Such tables lack part of the clones; where checked against another copy, unresolved V genes explain under half of the gap, and the rest is unexplained. The sample table shows about 120,000 clones, and less than 70% are seen once. The ten largest clones add up to approximately 2.6% of the sample. Source material: CD4+ T cells sorted from blood. All receptors come from a human donor in good health.

The chain has TRBV30 and TRBJ2-1, with D hard to call. The CDR3 has 14 amino acids. Germline V gives CDR1 GTSNPN, CDR2 SVGIG (reference sequence). The ends were cut back, 0 bases at V and 8 bases at J, with 14 bases in the middle. CDR3 protein: CAWSVRLPQDEQFF. DNA of the CDR3: TGTGCCTGGAGTGTAAGGCTTCCTCAGGATGAGCAGTTCTTC.

The chain joins TRBV2 to TRBJ1-3; perhaps TRBD1 as D (6 bases). Trimming cost V 6 bases and J 2 bases, with 11 bases left between them. This CDR3 comprises 14 residues. The germline V gene encodes CDR1 SNHLY and CDR2 FYNNEI. The CDR3 nucleotides read TGTGCCAGCAGCTCGGACAGAACTGGAAACACCATATATTTT. It specifies CASSSDRTGNTIYF.

A few counts support this clone. The V gene is TRBV30, the J gene TRBJ2-5, with D perhaps matching TRBD1 or TRBD2 (5 bases each). Germline V gene lookup returns CDR1 GTSNPN and CDR2 SVGIG (reference sequence). The germline V and J ends were trimmed by 5 bases and 2 bases, with 12 bases remaining between them. This CDR3 has 13 residues. Here the CDR3 reads CAWSGTLQETQYF. For the CDR3, the DNA is TGTGCCTGGTCCGGGACCCTTCAAGAGACCCAGTACTTC.

The chain links TRBV29-1 to TRBJ1-1; maybe TRBD1 (6 bases). CDR1 is SQVTM, CDR2 ANQGSEA, per germline. The CDR3 covers 13 residues. V was trimmed by 6 bases and J by 5 bases, leaving 16 bases between them. The CDR3 nucleotides are TGCAGCGTGGCGGACAGAGCTGGAACTGAAGCTTTCTTT. It translates to CSVADRAGTEAFF.

The chain combines TRBV9 with TRBJ2-7, with 12 bases matching TRBD2. V lost 0 bases to trimming and J lost 6 bases; unmatched junction nucleotides: 4. This CDR3 contains 15 residues. In germline, CDR1 is SGDLS, CDR2 YYNGEE. As DNA, the CDR3 is TGTGCCAGCAGCGTAGAGGAACTAGCGGGGGGCGAGCAGTACTTC. It yields the protein CASSVEELAGGEQYF. The whole variable domain, filled in from reference TRBV9 and TRBJ2-7, reads DSGVTQTPKHLITATGQRVTLRCSPRSGDLSVYWYQQSLDQGLQFLIQYYNGEERAKGNILERFSAQQFPDLHSELNLSSLELGDSALYFCASSVEELAGGEQYFGPGTRLTVT.